This TCR beta chain was profiled in a study of human T cells and chemical hapten exposure. Study information: From small differences in pooled library volume came most of the variation in per-sample TCR yields.

This CDR3 is built from 14 residues. The V gene end was trimmed by 7 bases and the J gene end by 2 bases; junction bases not matched to a gene: 5. Germline assignment: CDR1 SEHNR and CDR2 FQNEAQ (reference sequence). TCRdb passed the RACE reads through MiXCR, listing each CDR3 protein once. The sample yields approximately 79,000 distinct CDR3 sequences, about 9.3% seen once. As for time point: patch test 1, 2 weeks after DPC sensitization. Indicated treatment: therapeutic diphenylcyclopropenone sensitization with weekly scalp DPC. The V and J genes are TRBV7-9 and TRBJ2-7, with 10 positions matching TRBD1. Sample: whole blood, taken in connection with sensitization to the hapten diphenylcyclopropenone (DPC). This clonotype was sampled from a woman aged 45-60 years with alopecia areata. Some clones in this sample may be carry-over from other donors' samples. This CDR3 is CASNRDRGPYEQYF. Here the CDR3 DNA reads TGTGCCAGCAACAGGGACAGGGGCCCCTACGAGCAGTACTTC.